This T cell receptor beta chain was sequenced in a study of T cell repertoires in cytomegalovirus infection. Overall study: HLA-B-restricted CMV epitopes that are well studied, plus recently identified HLA-C-restricted ones, were used by the study. Both a matching HLA type and CMV infection were indicated by public TCR beta signatures.

With regard to this clonotype: Its antigen is still unknown.

Trimming took off 7 bases at V and 1 base at J, with 13 bases between the two ends. This CDR3 has 14 residues. The germline V gene has CDR1 MNHNS and CDR2 SASEGT. One entry per CDR3 protein, called by TCRdb with MiXCR from the reads. The sample has more than 300,000 distinct CDR3 sequences; about 32% are singletons. The sample was cultured PBMCs, taken from culture after CMV antigen stimulation. The receptor was isolated from a human donor in good health (CMV status not recorded). Some clones in this sample may be carry-over from other donors' samples. The chain employs TRBV6-1 and TRBJ1-1; no clear D gene. The CDR3 region is CASTQRMGNTEAFF. CDR3 nucleotides: TGTGCCAGCACCCAACGGATGGGGAACACTGAAGCTTTCTTT.